This T cell receptor beta chain was identified during a study of T cell repertoires in cytomegalovirus infection. The CDR3 sequence is 13 residues long. The J segment lost 8 bases and the V segment lost 7 bases, leaving 8 bases of the junction unmatched. As for this clonotype: Its matching antigen is unknown.

TCRdb reprocessed the reads with MiXCR, giving one entry per CDR3 protein. The repertoire holds some 46,000 distinct CDR3 sequences, around 21% seen once, with less than 70% in the top ten. The clonotype was recovered from a human donor in good health (CMV status not recorded). Some clones in this sample may be carry-over from other donors' samples. The chain joins TRBV12-3 or TRBV12-4 to TRBJ2-1; TRBD1 agrees at 7 bases. The starting material was CD8+ T cells from cultured PBMCs, obtained from culture after CMV antigen stimulation. In DNA, the CDR3 is TGTGCCAGCACGGAACAGGGGCGGGATGAGCAGTTCTTC. Protein: CASTEQGRDEQFF.